This TCR beta chain was captured by sequencing in a study of T cells in localized non-small cell lung cancer. Points from the study as a whole: Median 57 top-100 tumor clones were shared with paired adjacent lung. Clonality of T cells reached its maximum in uninvolved adjacent lung, surpassing tumor.

About this clone itself: The target antigen is unknown.

V shed 3 bases and J shed 0 bases, with 10 bases lying between them. The germline V gene has CDR1 SGHTS and CDR2 YDEGEE. There are 15 residues in the CDR3. Generated by immunoSEQ multiplex PCR, the TCRdb table keeps only in-frame clones and is missing some. The table has approximately 24,000 clones, 81% seen once. The rearrangement links TRBV5-8 to TRBJ2-1; weak D call: TRBD2 (5 bases). This clonotype was obtained from a man aged 35 to 69 with stage III squamous cell lung carcinoma. The sample here was peripheral blood, taken before any cancer treatment. The CDR3 bases are TGTGCCAGCAGCTCGTTAGCGCCCTCCTACAATGAGCAGTTCTTC. Its protein product is CASSSLAPSYNEQFF. Using reference TRBV5-8 and TRBJ2-1 for the parts outside the CDR3, the full variable domain is EAGVTQSPTHLIKTRGQQATLRCSPISGHTSVYWYQQALGLGLQFLLWYDEGEERNRGNFPPRFSGRQFPNYSSELNVNALELEDSALYLCASSSLAPSYNEQFFGPGTRLTVL.